This TCR beta chain was identified in a study of vaccination effects on CD4 cells after COVID-19. Study summary: A couple of convalescent patients provided samples 16 days and one week prevaccination.

The study's findings and limits: At late timepoints after vaccination, vaccine- and infection-induced clones shrank markedly.

In regard to this clone: The antigen is undetermined.

CD4+ T cells were isolated after nine to ten days of culture. This person caught SARS-CoV-2 sometime from March to December 2020, and PCR testing confirmed the infection. Assay: immunoSEQ multiplex PCR; the TCRdb copy retains only in-frame clones and omits some. The sample shows tens of thousands of clones, under 80% of them seen only once. Trimming took off 3 bases at V and 1 base at J, with 3 bases between the two ends. The CDR3 runs to 12 residues. J is TRBJ1-2 and V is TRBV12-3 or TRBV12-4, with D hard to call. Sequenced material: CD4+ T cells from PBMCs cultured without peptide, taken before COVID-19 vaccination. The receptor's source is a human donor who had a prior SARS-CoV-2 infection. The CDR3 bases are TGTGCCAGCAGTTTCGGTAACTATGGCTACACCTTC. Translating gives CASSFGNYGYTF.